This T cell receptor (beta chain) was identified in a study of technical replicates of blood from a handful of donors. After removal of 1 base from V and 4 bases from J, the junction contained 6 bases not matched to a gene. Germline V gives CDR1 SGHNT, CDR2 YYREEE (reference sequence). CDR3 length: 15 residues. Assay: immunoSEQ multiplex PCR; the TCRdb copy retains only in-frame clones and omits some. Of 40,000 to 65,000 clones in the sample, 85% to 90% were seen once. This sequence was found in a human donor in good health. Some clones in this sample may be carry-over from other donors' samples. J is TRBJ2-7 and V is TRBV5-4; 9 bases map to TRBD1. The sequenced sample consisted of PBMCs. The CDR3 nucleotides read TGTGCCAGCAGCTTGAAGGGGACAGGGTCGTACGAGCAGTACTTC. Amino acids: CASSLKGTGSYEQYF.